Following are 14 T cell receptor beta chains from one sample sequenced in a study of OX40 agonist ivuxolimab in advanced cancers. Assay: immunoSEQ multiplex PCR; the TCRdb copy retains only in-frame clones and omits some. The sample consists of almost 50,000 clones, 81% of them appearing once. The specimen was CD4+ or CD8+ T cells sorted from blood, collected in a trial of the OX40 agonist ivuxolimab. The receptors were gathered from an adult with an advanced solid tumor such as melanoma, head and neck, liver or kidney cancer.

This chain uses TRBV5-4 with TRBJ1-4; 10 nucleotides line up with TRBD1. CDR1 and CDR2 (germline): SGHNT, YYREEE (reference sequence). The trim removed 4 bases at V and 5 bases at J, leaving 5 bases unmatched. CDR3 length: 15 residues. CDR3 nucleotide sequence: TGTGCCAGCAGCGTTTTGGGACAGGGGAATGAAAAACTGTTTTTT. It encodes CASSVLGQGNEKLFF.

This chain uses TRBV11-2 with TRBJ1-1; the D gene is possibly TRBD1 (5 bases). V gave up 2 bases and J gave up 8 bases, with 12 bases separating them. CDR3 size: 13 residues. Germline V gives CDR1 SGHAT, CDR2 FQNNGV. CDR3 DNA: TGTGCCAGCAGCTTATACTGGGGCCAGGAAGCTTTCTTT. Its protein is CASSLYWGQEAFF.

The chain has TRBV4-1 and TRBJ2-7; possible D gene TRBD1, 5 bases. The CDR3 sequence is 15 residues long. Looked up from germline, CDR1 is MGHRA and CDR2 is YSYEKL. V was shortened by 0 bases and J by 3 bases, with 12 bases between the two germline ends. For the CDR3, the DNA is TGCGCCAGCAGCCAAGATCCGACAGCTTACTACGAGCAGTACTTC. It is translated as CASSQDPTAYYEQYF.

The V and J genes are TRBV30 and TRBJ2-1, with TRBD1 matching 12 bases. This CDR3 is built from 22 residues. Germline V gene sequence: CDR1 GTSNPN, CDR2 SVGIG (reference sequence). The V segment lost 7 bases and the J segment 0 bases; nucleotides outside the gene matches: 25. The CDR3 DNA sequence: TGTGCCTCCGTAACCGGGACAGGGGGCCGATATACCAAATCTAGCTCCTACAATGAGCAGTTCTTC. It specifies CASVTGTGGRYTKSSSYNEQFF. Complete variable domain (other parts from reference TRBV30 and TRBJ2-1): SQTIHQWPATLVQPVGSPLSLECTVEGTSNPNLYWYRQAAGRGLQLLFYSVGIGQISSEVPQNLSASRPQDRQFILSSKKLLLSDSGFYLCASVTGTGGRYTKSSSYNEQFFGPGTRLTVL.

This chain uses TRBV7-4 with TRBJ1-6; no clear D. Looked up from germline, CDR1 is SGHVT and CDR2 is SQSDAQ. Trimming removed 4 bases at V and 4 bases at J, with 8 bases between. The CDR3 is 14 residues long. The CDR3 spells CASSSKGYNSPLHF. The CDR3 DNA sequence: TGTGCCAGCAGCTCAAAGGGTTATAATTCACCCCTCCACTTT. The entire variable domain, with the rest obtained from reference TRBV7-4 and TRBJ1-6, is as follows: GAGVSQSPRYKVAKRGRDVALRCDSISGHVTLYWYRQTLGQGSEVLTYSQSDAQRDKSGRPSGRFSAERPERSVSTLKIQRTEQGDSAVYLCASSSKGYNSPLHFGNGTRLTVT.

The chain has TRBV7-9 and TRBJ2-7, with TRBD2 identical over 9 bases. CDR1 is SEHNR and CDR2 is FQNEAQ in the germline V gene (reference sequence). Trimming took 4 bases from V and 0 from J; bases not matched to a gene: 10. This CDR3 region has 17 residues. CDR3 protein: CASSSKAGGTSSYEQYF. CDR3 DNA sequence: TGTGCCAGCAGCTCAAAAGCGGGAGGTACGAGCTCCTACGAGCAGTACTTC.

CDR3: CASSPGTGAYNEQFF. In DNA form, the CDR3 reads TGCGCCAGCAGCCCCGGGACAGGGGCCTACAATGAGCAGTTCTTC. The rearrangement links TRBV4-1 to TRBJ2-1; 10 bases are shared with TRBD1. This CDR3 region has 15 residues. From germline, CDR1 is MGHRA and CDR2 YSYEKL. V shed 4 bases and J 2 bases; nucleotides not matched to a gene: 2.

This rearrangement joins TRBV6-6 to TRBJ2-5; 8 positions match TRBD2. Germline CDR1 MNHNY, CDR2 SVGAGI (reference sequence). V trimming: 1 base; J trimming: 2 bases; junction bases outside the gene matches: 3. CDR3 length equals 15 residues. This CDR3 reads CASSYFAGGQETQYF. The CDR3 nucleotides are TGTGCCAGCAGTTACTTTGCGGGAGGACAAGAGACCCAGTACTTC.

The V and J genes are TRBV7-6 and TRBJ1-1; the D is unclear. Germline V gives CDR1 SGHVS, CDR2 FNYEAQ. The CDR3 extends over 17 amino acids. With 1 base removed from V and 0 bases from J, the gap between germline ends came to 15 bases. The CDR3 here is CASSLVLPAAMNTEAFF. CDR3 in DNA: TGTGCCAGCAGCTTAGTTCTCCCAGCAGCCATGAACACTGAAGCTTTCTTT. The full variable domain, completed using reference TRBV7-6 and TRBJ1-1, is GAGVSQSPRYKVTKRGQDVALRCDPISGHVSLYWYRQALGQGPEFLTYFNYEAQQDKSGLPNDRFSAERPEGSISTLTIQRTEQRDSAMYRCASSLVLPAAMNTEAFFGQGTRLTVV.

The chain combines TRBV14 with TRBJ1-2; 7 bases agree with TRBD1. This CDR3 has 14 amino acids. The germline V gene encodes CDR1 SGHDN and CDR2 FVKESK. The J segment lost 7 bases and the V segment lost 0 bases, leaving 5 bases of the junction unmatched. CDR3 bases: TGTGCCAGCAGCCAAGAAGAGGGGGCCTTTGGCTACACCTTC. Protein sequence: CASSQEEGAFGYTF. Drawing the rest from reference TRBV14 and TRBJ1-2, the complete variable domain is EAGVTQFPSHSVIEKGQTVTLRCDPISGHDNLYWYRRVMGKEIKFLLHFVKESKQDESGMPNNRFLAERTGGTYSTLKVQPAELEDSGVYFCASSQEEGAFGYTFGSGTRLTVV.

This clone is medium-sized by share. This chain connects TRBV4-3 to TRBJ1-2; the D gene is possibly TRBD1 (5 bases). V dropped 0 bases and J dropped 4 bases, with 9 bases sitting between them. The CDR3 extends over 14 amino acids. Germline V gene data show CDR1 as LGHNA and CDR2 as YSLEER. The CDR3 protein is CASSQDRAGYGYTF. The CDR3 DNA sequence: TGCGCCAGCAGCCAAGACAGGGCAGGCTATGGCTACACCTTC.

V gene TRBV28 combines with J gene TRBJ2-2; TRBD2 agrees at 8 bases. V lost 5 bases, J lost 1 base, and 9 bases stayed unmatched. The CDR3 extends over 17 amino acids. Germline-derived CDR1 and CDR2 are MDHEN and SYDVKM. CDR3 region: CASSPGGDALNTGELFF. The CDR3 DNA reads TGTGCCAGCAGTCCCGGGGGGGATGCGTTGAACACCGGGGAGCTGTTTTTT.

J is TRBJ2-2 and V is TRBV9; 7 positions agree with TRBD2. The CDR3 is 16 amino acids. The trim removed 7 bases at V and 7 bases at J, leaving 16 bases unmatched. Germline V lookup: CDR1 SGDLS, CDR2 YYNGEE. This chain's CDR3 is CASAAPYTSVGGELFF. The CDR3, as DNA: TGTGCCAGCGCCGCCCCATACACTAGCGTGGGCGGGGAGCTGTTTTTT.

The rearrangement joins TRBV28 to TRBJ2-7; 12 bases agree with TRBD1. V gave up 2 bases and J gave up 2 bases; unmatched junction bases: 1. The CDR3 is 15 residues long. Per the germline V gene, CDR1 is MDHEN and CDR2 is SYDVKM. Here the CDR3 reads CASSLGTGGPYEQYF. The CDR3 nucleotides read TGTGCCAGCAGTTTAGGGACAGGGGGCCCCTACGAGCAGTACTTC. The full variable domain, its missing parts supplied by reference TRBV28 and TRBJ2-7, is DVKVTQSSRYLVKRTGEKVFLECVQDMDHENMFWYRQDPGLGLRLIYFSYDVKMKEKGDIPEGYSVSREKKERFSLILESASTNQTSMYLCASSLGTGGPYEQYFGPGTRLTVT.